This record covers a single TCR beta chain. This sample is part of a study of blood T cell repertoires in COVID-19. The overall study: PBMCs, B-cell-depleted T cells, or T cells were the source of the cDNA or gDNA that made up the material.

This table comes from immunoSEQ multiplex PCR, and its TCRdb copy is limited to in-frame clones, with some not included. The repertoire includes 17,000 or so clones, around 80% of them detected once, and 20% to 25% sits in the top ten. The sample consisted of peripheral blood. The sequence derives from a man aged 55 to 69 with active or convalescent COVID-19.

CDR3 nucleotide sequence: TGTGCCAGCAGTGAAGGGGTAGGGGGCTTCGGAAACACCATATATTTT. Encoded protein: CASSEGVGGFGNTIYF. V is TRBV6-1 and J is TRBJ1-3, with 7 bases lining up with TRBD1. Per germline, CDR1 MNHNS and CDR2 SASEGT. Trimming cost V 1 base and J 4 bases; bases outside gene matches: 7. The CDR3 extends over 16 amino acids.